This is a list of T cell receptor beta chains from one sample in a study of TIL therapy for anti-PD-1-resistant metastatic lung cancer. Some clones are missing from TCRdb's copy, which holds only in-frame ones; the method was immunoSEQ multiplex PCR. Of tens of thousands of clones detected, around 78% appear once; the ten largest clones hold around 7.8%. The material sequenced was blood, taken at baseline. The receptor source for this set is a person aged 25 to 85 with non-small cell lung cancer. CDR3s leave out the opening cysteine and the closing phenylalanine or tryptophan.

ASSLGQGSGELF	TRBV5-6	TRBJ2-2
ASSLSQVSHNSPLH	TRBV5-8	TRBJ1-6
ASSEPTGGGYT	TRBV2	TRBJ1-2
ASSQIHSEAF	TRBV2	TRBJ1-1
ASSSHQNSENYGYT	TRBV7-7	TRBJ1-2
ASSFPGREQY	TRBV7-2	TRBJ2-7
ASSFGAVAGNTIY	TRBV7-2	TRBJ1-3
ASSLNGLNEQY	TRBV5-1	TRBJ2-7
ASSLKLAGGGEQY	TRBV6-5	TRBJ2-7
ASSPPGRAEQF	TRBV7-9	TRBJ2-1
ASSPRTSGASYNEQF	TRBV4-3	TRBJ2-1
ASSIRGKGTEAF	TRBV19	TRBJ1-1
ASSLVGLAGSEQY	TRBV7-6	TRBJ2-7
ASSQEGGYEQY	TRBV4-3	TRBJ2-7
ASSQVWLAGDTDTQY	TRBV4-1	TRBJ2-3
ASSGGGSWDTQY	TRBV4-3	TRBJ2-3
ASRVGSAVSTDTQY	TRBV7-6	TRBJ2-3
ASSSGGQGGETQY	TRBV5-4	TRBJ2-5
ASNNRDRDGYT	TRBV5-4	TRBJ1-2
ASSKTGTNTGELF	TRBV19	TRBJ2-2
ASRAKRGRISTQY	TRBV6-6	TRBJ2-3
ASSLPSGQGSGANVLT	TRBV27	TRBJ2-6
ASSRVSNQPQH	TRBV27	TRBJ1-5
ASSYAWDTEAF	TRBV6-5	TRBJ1-1
ASSQGSVAGVEQF	TRBV4-1	TRBJ2-1
ASSTRLAVLGPDTQY	TRBV7-2	TRBJ2-3
ASSLVQGLTEAF	TRBV11-2	TRBJ1-1
ASSPIPGLAGDNEQF	TRBV27	TRBJ2-1
ASSGYIRDSYTGELF	TRBV2	TRBJ2-2
ASSDGRGGSNQPQH	TRBV10-1	TRBJ1-5
ASSQARDARGSPLH	TRBV4-2	TRBJ1-6
ASSLVGRRYEQY	TRBV5-6	TRBJ2-7
ASSLQFGGQADNEQF	TRBV7-8	TRBJ2-1
ASSSDREGYGYT	TRBV5-4	TRBJ1-2
ASSPGVQSDGYT	TRBV18	TRBJ1-2
AISGGGGGTGELF	TRBV10-3	TRBJ2-2
ASSYNGKLF	TRBV6-5	TRBJ1-4